The present T cell receptor (beta chain) was sequenced within a study of human T cells and chemical hapten exposure. On the study more broadly: Patients were mainly female, each with alopecia areata, totalis or universalis.

Study findings and constraints: Large CDR3 similarity clusters arose significantly more often from expanded TCRs than from controls. TCRs above 1 in 1000 frequency stayed constant with DPC sensitization.

TCRdb re-analysed the RACE reads in MiXCR, keeping a single row per CDR3 protein. The top ten hold less than 7% of the sample, which has fewer than 200,000 distinct CDR3 sequences, under 25% seen once. CDR1 and CDR2 (germline): KGHSH, LQKENI. This CDR3 comprises 16 residues. V dropped 4 bases and J dropped 4; count of bases not matched to a gene: 9. As to this clonotype: Its antigen is undetermined.

Time point of the sample: patch test 1, 2 weeks after DPC sensitization. Treatment: therapeutic diphenylcyclopropenone sensitization with weekly scalp DPC. Unfractionated whole blood yielded total RNA. The sequences come from whole blood, collected in connection with sensitization to the hapten diphenylcyclopropenone (DPC). The clonotype comes from a woman in her 50s with alopecia areata. Some clones in this sample may be carry-over from other donors' samples. This chain links TRBV18 with TRBJ2-3, with 9 bases lining up with TRBD1. Here the CDR3 reads CASSRLGQGISDTQYF. For the CDR3, the DNA is TGTGCCAGCTCACGCTTGGGACAGGGTATTTCAGATACGCAGTATTTT.